This TCR beta chain was identified in a study of response to subunit inactivated influenza vaccine. TCRdb reprocessed the RT-PCR reads via MiXCR and lists one record per CDR3 protein. The table lists about 480,000 distinct CDR3 sequences, approximately 12% of them singletons. Trimming shortened V by 3 bases and J by 4 bases, and 11 bases separated the two germline ends. The CDR3 runs 14 residues. Germline CDR1 and CDR2: SEHNR and FQNEAQ (reference sequence). Only a few counts were recorded for this clonotype. As yet, its antigen is unknown. Points from the study as a whole: Authors proposed each seasonal influenza vaccination draws in few new T cells.

The TCR originated in a man aged 45-65 years who received an inactivated influenza vaccine. The specimen was PBMCs from blood, collected 40 to 50 days after vaccination. The genes are TRBV7-9 and TRBJ2-3; D might be TRBD1 or TRBD2, each matching 5 bases. The CDR3 region is CASSLRGGADTQYF. As DNA, the CDR3 is TGTGCCAGCAGCTTGAGGGGTGGGGCAGATACGCAGTATTTT.